Below, 8 T cell receptor beta chains from the same sample are listed, as sequenced in a study of blood T cell repertoires in COVID-19. Profiled with immunoSEQ multiplex PCR; TCRdb holds only in-frame clones, not every one. The sample comprises 110,000 to 150,000 clones, more than 80% of which are singletons, and roughly 11% rests with the top ten. The sequencing sample was made of peripheral blood. These receptors all stem from a woman of 80 years or more with acute or convalescent COVID-19.

The chain couples TRBV30 to TRBJ1-1; possibly TRBD1 for D (6 bases). The CDR3 length is 13 residues. The germline V and J ends were trimmed by 7 bases and 5 bases, with 17 bases remaining between them. Germline values: CDR1 GTSNPN, CDR2 SVGIG (reference sequence). CDR3 DNA sequence: TGTGCCTCGGCAAAGAGGGGGGGGACTGAAGCTTTCTTT. It codes for CASAKRGGTEAFF.

This chain links TRBV2 with TRBJ2-5; the D gene is possibly TRBD2 (5 bases). CDR1 and CDR2 from the germline V gene are SNHLY and FYNNEI. This CDR3 contains 14 residues. V was trimmed by 4 bases and J by 5 bases, leaving 14 bases between them. This CDR3 reads CASSVRRAGETQYF. The CDR3 nucleotides are TGTGCCAGCAGTGTTCGGCGGGCGGGCGAGACCCAGTACTTC.

This sequence joins TRBV7-3 and TRBJ1-1; 8 nucleotides agree with TRBD1. The germline gives CDR1 SGHTA, CDR2 FQGTGA. The CDR3 covers 15 residues. The trim removed 5 bases at V and 0 bases at J, leaving 5 bases unmatched. The CDR3 reads CASSVGTGLNTEAFF. The CDR3 bases are TGTGCCAGCAGCGTCGGGACAGGACTGAACACTGAAGCTTTCTTT.

The chain employs TRBV12-3 or TRBV12-4 and TRBJ2-3; 10 nucleotides agree with TRBD2. The CDR3 length is 13 residues. V lost 8 bases to trimming and J lost 4 bases; unmatched junction nucleotides: 3. CDR3 sequence reads: CASATSGPDTQYF. DNA for the CDR3: TGTGCCAGCGCGACTAGCGGGCCAGATACGCAGTATTTT.

This rearrangement joins TRBV2 to TRBJ1-1, with D tentatively TRBD1 (5 bases). Trimming took off 9 bases at V and 5 bases at J, with 22 bases between the two ends. CDR1 SNHLY and CDR2 FYNNEI come from the germline V gene. This CDR3 spans 15 amino acids. The CDR3 region is CARGLSVGTRTEAFF. The CDR3 bases are TGTGCCAGGGGGCTGAGTGTTGGAACCCGGACTGAAGCTTTCTTT.

The V and J genes are TRBV6-5 and TRBJ2-3; tentative D call: TRBD1 (6 bases). The length of the CDR3 is 14 residues. V was shortened by 7 bases and J by 1 base, with 12 bases between the two germline ends. Looked up from germline, CDR1 is MNHEY and CDR2 is SVGAGI. The CDR3 here is CASTLNRGTDTQYF. The CDR3 DNA is TGTGCCAGCACCCTGAACAGGGGCACAGATACGCAGTATTTT.

The rearrangement uses TRBV2 and TRBJ1-1; tentative D call: TRBD1 (5 bases). The CDR3 loop spans 12 amino acids. V lost 10 bases, J lost 2 bases, and 11 bases lay in between. Germline lookup yields CDR1 SNHLY and CDR2 FYNNEI. The CDR3 spells CAKRQTNTEAFF. As DNA, the CDR3 is TGTGCCAAAAGACAGACTAACACTGAAGCTTTCTTT.

This clone has a handful of counts. The chain joins TRBV7-9 to TRBJ1-3, with D possibly matching TRBD1 (6 bases). The V gene's germline CDR1 is SEHNR and CDR2 FQNEAQ (reference sequence). Trimming took 6 bases from V and 2 from J, leaving 14 bases between them. CDR3 length: 15 amino acids. CDR3 sequence (DNA): TGTGCCAGCAGGGCTACAGGGATCCCTGGAAACACCATATATTTT. Encoded protein: CASRATGIPGNTIYF.